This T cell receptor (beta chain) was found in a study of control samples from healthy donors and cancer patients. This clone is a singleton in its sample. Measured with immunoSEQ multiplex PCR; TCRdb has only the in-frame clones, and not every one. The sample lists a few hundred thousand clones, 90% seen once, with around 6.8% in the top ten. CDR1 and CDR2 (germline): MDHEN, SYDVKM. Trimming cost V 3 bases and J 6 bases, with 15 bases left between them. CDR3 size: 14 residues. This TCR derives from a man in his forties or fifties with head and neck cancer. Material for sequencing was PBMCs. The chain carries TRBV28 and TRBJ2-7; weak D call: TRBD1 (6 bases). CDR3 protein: CASSFVQGMGEQYF. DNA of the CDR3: TGTGCCAGCAGTTTTGTCCAGGGGATGGGCGAGCAGTACTTC. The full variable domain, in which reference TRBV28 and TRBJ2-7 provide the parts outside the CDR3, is DVKVTQSSRYLVKRTGEKVFLECVQDMDHENMFWYRQDPGLGLRLIYFSYDVKMKEKGDIPEGYSVSREKKERFSLILESASTNQTSMYLCASSFVQGMGEQYFGPGTRLTVT.